This T cell receptor beta chain was retrieved from a study of blood T cell repertoires in COVID-19. Study information: Samples came from the United States, Italy and Spain, spanning acute and convalescent COVID-19. Nucleic acid was either cDNA or gDNA, and it came from T cells, B-cell-depleted T cells, or PBMCs.

V was trimmed by 4 bases and J by 8 bases, leaving 18 bases between them. The CDR3 consists of 15 residues. Germline V lookup: CDR1 SGHRS, CDR2 YFSETQ. The repertoire was sequenced with immunoSEQ multiplex PCR; TCRdb's copy has only in-frame clones and lacks some. The data hold 120,000 or so clones, with about 80% observed a single time. V usage is TRBV5-1 and J usage is TRBJ1-4, with no clear D. The sample taken for sequencing was peripheral blood. This clonotype originated in a woman of 80 years or more with active or convalescent COVID-19. The CDR3 sequence: CASSQREGDREKLFF. CDR3 bases: TGCGCCAGCAGCCAGAGGGAAGGAGATCGGGAAAAACTGTTTTTT.